The rows below give T cell receptor beta chains drawn from one sample of a study of blood T cell repertoires in COVID-19. Sequencing was performed with immunoSEQ multiplex PCR; in TCRdb, only in-frame clones are kept and a portion is missing. Among over 150,000 clones listed, 70% to 85% were seen once. Sequencing was done on a sample of PBMCs or T cells enriched from blood (not recorded which). All receptors derive from a woman between 65 and 79 years old in a cohort exposed to, infected with or recovered from COVID-19 (not recorded which). Both conserved end residues are part of each CDR3. D genes are given only for firm matches. Size is stated for part of the rows, as once, few or many counts, or as a class when the clone is expanded.

size	V	J	D	CDR3	DNA
-	TRBV6-2/TRBV6-3	TRBJ2-1	TRBD2	CASSYSVASGSRVSYNEQFF	TGTGCCAGCAGTTATTCTGTGGCTAGCGGGAGCAGGGTCTCCTACAATGAGCAGTTCTTC
-	TRBV11-1	TRBJ2-3	TRBD2	CASSLGLAGNTDTQYF	TGTGCCAGCAGCCTTGGACTAGCGGGGAACACAGATACGCAGTATTTT
once	TRBV5-1	TRBJ2-7	TRBD2	CASSLLASGGSFYEQYF	TGCGCCAGCAGCTTGTTAGCTAGCGGGGGTTCTTTTTACGAGCAGTACTTC
-	TRBV6-2/TRBV6-3	TRBJ1-2	TRBD1	CASSLQGYGYTF	TGTGCCAGCAGTTTACAGGGGTATGGCTACACCTTC
-	TRBV6-5	TRBJ1-5	TRBD1	CASRDRVFGQPQHF	TGTGCCAGCAGGGACAGGGTTTTCGGTCAGCCCCAGCATTTT
-	TRBV28	TRBJ1-5	-	CASTQVGGRGGNQPQHF	TGTGCCAGCACCCAAGTGGGCGGGCGAGGCGGCAATCAGCCCCAGCATTTT
-	TRBV7-6	TRBJ1-1	-	CASSLGVRTEAFF	TGTGCCAGCAGCTTAGGGGTCAGGACTGAAGCTTTCTTT
-	TRBV2	TRBJ1-6	TRBD1	CASSEGGDRDSPLHF	TGTGCCAGCAGTGAAGGGGGGGACAGGGATTCACCCCTCCACTTT
-	TRBV28	TRBJ2-2	TRBD1	CASSGPQQGRNTGELFF	TGTGCCAGCAGCGGGCCCCAACAGGGGCGTAACACCGGGGAGCTGTTTTTT
-	TRBV19	TRBJ1-5	-	CASSMEGGAQHF	TGTGCCAGTAGTATGGAGGGGGGGGCCCAGCATTTT
-	TRBV6-5	TRBJ1-2	TRBD1	CASSSAQTGNYGYTF	TGTGCCAGCAGTTCCGCCCAGACAGGGAACTATGGCTACACCTTC
-	TRBV29-1	TRBJ2-7	-	CSVVVGTQNYEQYF	TGCAGCGTTGTGGTCGGGACACAAAATTACGAGCAGTACTTC
-	TRBV6-4	TRBJ1-1	TRBD1	CASSQGARTEAFF	TGTGCCAGCAGTCAGGGGGCGCGGACTGAAGCTTTCTTT
-	TRBV6-5	TRBJ2-1	-	CASSLQAVSYNEQFF	TGTGCCAGCAGTCTTCAAGCGGTTTCTTACAATGAGCAGTTCTTC
-	TRBV11-2	TRBJ1-4	-	CASSLPAGQTNEKLFF	TGTGCCAGCAGCTTACCGGCAGGGCAAACTAATGAAAAACTGTTTTTT
few	TRBV5-8	TRBJ1-3	TRBD1	CASSRDRNSGNTIYF	TGTGCCAGCAGCCGGGACAGGAACTCTGGAAACACCATATATTTT
-	TRBV24-1	TRBJ1-5	-	CATSDSTGPNQPQHF	TGTGCCACCAGTGATTCGACAGGTCCCAATCAGCCCCAGCATTTT
-	TRBV7-2	TRBJ2-1	TRBD2	CASSSRTSGSRYEQFF	TGTGCCAGCAGCTCTAGGACTAGCGGGAGTCGGTATGAGCAGTTCTTC
-	TRBV7-2	TRBJ2-1	-	CASSPTPPGSNEQFF	TGTGCCAGCAGCCCTACCCCCCCGGGATCCAATGAGCAGTTCTTC
-	TRBV19	TRBJ1-5	TRBD1	CASSITGQGRQPQHF	TGTGCCAGTAGTATAACCGGACAGGGGCGGCAGCCCCAGCATTTT
few	TRBV5-1	TRBJ2-7	-	CASSYGQYEQYF	TGCGCCAGCAGCTATGGACAGTACGAGCAGTACTTC
many	TRBV7-9	TRBJ2-1	-	CASSHPPDSISYNEQFF	TGTGCCAGCAGCCATCCGCCTGACAGCATCTCCTACAATGAGCAGTTCTTC
-	TRBV28	TRBJ1-5	-	CASRGQRLNQPQHF	TGTGCCAGCAGAGGACAGAGACTAAATCAGCCCCAGCATTTT
-	TRBV2	TRBJ2-1	TRBD2	CASSLLASEYNEQFF	TGTGCCAGCAGTCTACTAGCGAGCGAGTACAATGAGCAGTTCTTC
once	TRBV5-6	TRBJ1-2	-	CASSSTVNYGYTF	TGTGCCAGCAGCTCGACAGTAAACTATGGCTACACCTTC
-	TRBV7-8	TRBJ2-7	TRBD1	CASSLWTGSGEQYF	TGTGCCAGCAGCTTATGGACAGGGTCGGGCGAGCAGTACTTC
-	TRBV28	TRBJ2-2	TRBD2	CASSLTSGLSPTGELFF	TGTGCCAGCAGTCTGACTAGCGGGTTATCTCCCACCGGGGAGCTGTTTTTT
-	TRBV3-1/TRBV3-2	TRBJ2-7	-	CASSQEPTYEQYF	TGTGCCAGCAGCCAAGAACCTACCTACGAGCAGTACTTC
-	TRBV28	TRBJ1-5	TRBD1	CASRARTGGNQPQHF	TGTGCCAGCAGGGCGAGGACAGGGGGCAATCAGCCCCAGCATTTT
-	TRBV4-2	TRBJ1-1	-	CASSQGWTDRPNSQRWGMKTEAFF	TGTGCCAGCAGCCAAGGGTGGACAGATCGACCAAACTCACAGCGATGGGGTATGAAGACTGAAGCTTTCTTT
once	TRBV19	TRBJ2-1	TRBD2	CASSHKREGRNEQFF	TGTGCCAGTTCCCACAAGCGGGAGGGCCGAAATGAGCAGTTCTTC
-	TRBV21-1	TRBJ1-6	-	CASSRGCNNSPLHF	TGTGCCAGCAGCAGAGGCTGTAATAATTCACCCCTCCACTTT
-	TRBV7-9	TRBJ2-3	-	CASSPPGLSTDTQYF	TGTGCCAGCAGCCCTCCGGGACTCAGCACAGATACGCAGTATTTT
-	TRBV11-3	TRBJ2-5	-	CASSLDPGMKTQYF	TGTGCCAGCAGCTTAGATCCGGGAATGAAGACCCAGTACTTC
-	TRBV7-2	TRBJ1-6	-	CASSSDRRDNSPLHF	TGTGCCAGCAGCTCCGACAGGCGGGATAATTCACCCCTCCACTTT
-	TRBV14	TRBJ1-4	TRBD1	CASSQDVQHRGEKLFF	TGTGCCAGCAGCCAAGATGTTCAGCACAGGGGTGAAAAACTGTTTTTT
-	TRBV28	TRBJ2-2	TRBD1	CATPRDRANTGELFF	TGTGCCACCCCCCGGGACAGAGCGAACACCGGGGAGCTGTTTTTT
once	TRBV2	TRBJ1-5	-	CASSGGGRRDSNQPQHF	TGTGCCAGCAGTGGGGGGGGCCGGCGGGATAGCAATCAGCCCCAGCATTTT
few	TRBV18	TRBJ2-7	TRBD2	CASSPGLAGTYEQYF	TGTGCCAGCTCGCCGGGACTAGCGGGGACCTACGAGCAGTACTTC
-	TRBV5-1	TRBJ1-5	TRBD1	CASSLGQGDGSNQPQHF	TGCGCCAGCAGCTTGGGACAGGGGGATGGGAGCAATCAGCCCCAGCATTTT
-	TRBV28	TRBJ2-2	TRBD1	CASSRAQGAQNPGELFF	TGTGCCAGCAGCCGCGCTCAGGGGGCGCAGAATCCCGGGGAGCTGTTTTTT
-	TRBV6-1	TRBJ2-7	-	CASSEAPGLYYEQYF	TGTGCCAGCAGTGAAGCCCCGGGACTGTACTACGAGCAGTACTTC
-	TRBV18	TRBJ2-1	-	CASSPLADYNEQFF	TGTGCCAGCTCACCATTGGCGGATTACAATGAGCAGTTCTTC
once	TRBV2	TRBJ1-5	-	CASSDRGGLGQPQHF	TGTGCCAGCAGTGATCGGGGGGGGCTCGGTCAGCCCCAGCATTTT
-	TRBV19	TRBJ1-3	-	CASSIATGSGNTIYF	TGTGCCAGTAGTATAGCGACAGGCTCTGGAAACACCATATATTTT
few	TRBV5-1	TRBJ2-2	TRBD2	CARGTTSETNTGELFF	TGCGCCAGGGGCACGACTAGCGAGACGAACACCGGGGAGCTGTTTTTT
-	TRBV5-1	TRBJ2-3	TRBD2	CASSWGLVADTQYF	TGCGCCAGCAGCTGGGGACTAGTGGCAGATACGCAGTATTTT